What follows is one TCR beta chain and its context. This entry comes from a study of T cell changes during pregnancy in multiple sclerosis. The CDR3 is 17 amino acids. Germline CDR1 is SGHDT and CDR2 is YYEEEE. V shed 4 bases and J 5 bases; nucleotides not matched to a gene: 12. Clones were sequenced by immunoSEQ multiplex PCR, and TCRdb holds only the in-frame ones, with some missing. In the table there are about 57,000 clones, 75% to 95% of which are singletons. The sequence derives from a female donor in good health, enrolled as a control in a pregnancy study. The rearrangement uses TRBV5-6 and TRBJ1-2, with 12 bases aligning to TRBD1. Sequencing was performed on peripheral blood, taken after pregnancy. The CDR3 region is CASSRPGTGGIGYGYTF. CDR3 bases: TGTGCCAGCAGCCGTCCCGGGACAGGGGGCATAGGGTATGGCTACACCTTC. Based on the CDR3 plus reference TRBV5-6 and TRBJ1-2, the full variable domain is DAGVTQSPTHLIKTRGQQVTLRCSPKSGHDTVSWYQQALGQGPQFIFQYYEEEERQRGNFPDRFSGHQFPNYSSELNVNALLLGDSALYLCASSRPGTGGIGYGYTFGSGTRLTVV.